This entry features one T cell receptor (delta chain) sequence. The protein listed by TCRdb differs at residue 9 from the translated DNA, so the DNA translation is shown. Additional DNA sequences in this sample encode the identical CDR3. V was pared by 3 bases and J by 0 bases, with 4 bases of the junction left unmatched. Germline CDR1 reads GEAIGNYY; CDR2 reads EKD. The CDR3 has 18 amino acids. The data were obtained in a study of gamma-delta chains in newborns, infants, children. TCRdb reanalysed the reads with CATT. This table has 13,000 to 15,000 delta-chain clones, 7.3% appearing once. The TCR comes from a child who was a newborn, infant or young child, either healthy, febrile or measles-vaccinated (not recorded which). The genes are TRDV2 and TRDJ3, with TRDD3 identical over 10 bases. The sequencing sample was made of blood. As DNA, the CDR3 is TGTGCCTGTGACCTACTGGGGGATGACTCCTGGGACACCCGACAGATGTTTTTC. Its protein product is CACDLLGDDSWDTRQMFF.